Only a few counts were recorded for the clone carrying this T cell receptor beta chain. Germline CDR1 and CDR2: SGHNT and YENEEA. This CDR3 spans 15 amino acids. V dropped 5 bases and J dropped 4; count of bases not matched to a gene: 3. Patients had urothelial carcinoma that was locally advanced or metastatic. This specimen comes from a study of PD-L1 blockade in urothelial cancer. Study overall: Patients previously received 0 to 3 chemotherapy regimens.

TCRdb's copy holds only in-frame clones and misses some; the assay was immunoSEQ multiplex PCR. The sample yields approximately 37,000 clones, approximately 82% seen once. The chain has TRBV11-3 and TRBJ2-2; 11 nucleotides align to TRBD1. The sequences come from PBMCs, collected around atezolizumab (anti-PD-L1) treatment. The receptor's source is a man aged 55 to 70 with urothelial cancer. The DNA of the CDR3 is TGTGCCAGCAGCCTAGGGACAGGGGGCACCGGGGAGCTGTTTTTT. It codes for CASSLGTGGTGELFF. The full variable domain, in which reference TRBV11-3 and TRBJ2-2 provide the parts outside the CDR3, is EAGVVQSPRYKIIEKKQPVAFWCNPISGHNTLYWYLQNLGQGPELLIRYENEEAVDDSQLPKDRFSAERLKGVDSTLKIQPAELGDSAVYLCASSLGTGGTGELFFGEGSRLTVL.